A single sample is the source of the 28 T cell receptor beta chains below, sequenced in a study of CD8 T cells in Susac syndrome. The RNA, about 0.5 to 1 ug, was put through reverse transcription using random hexamers. TCRdb re-called the immunoSEQ multiplex PCR reads with MiXCR, one entry per CDR3 protein. The data hold more than 150,000 distinct CDR3 sequences, with around 95% observed a single time. Sequencing used CD8+ T cells from PBMCs. These receptors were taken from a human donor with multiple sclerosis.

This clonotype was observed a few times. V usage is TRBV12-3 or TRBV12-4 and J usage is TRBJ2-7; D uncertain. The CDR3 is 15 amino acids. V lost 1 base to trimming and J lost 2 bases, with 12 bases between them. The CDR3: CASSLGLPGAYEQYF. The CDR3 DNA reads as TGTGCCAGCAGTTTAGGTCTCCCCGGCGCCTACGAGCAGTACTTC.

The rearrangement joins TRBV25-1 to TRBJ2-1, with 7 nucleotides matching TRBD1. This CDR3 spans 15 amino acids. Germline values: CDR1 MGHDK, CDR2 SYGVNS. J was trimmed by 10 bases and V by 1 base; bases with no gene match: 10. The CDR3 is CASSEFGRGMDEQFF. DNA of the CDR3: TGTGCCAGCAGTGAATTTGGCAGGGGGATGGACGAGCAGTTCTTC.

The chain uses TRBV20-1 and TRBJ1-1; D possibly corresponds to TRBD1 (5 bases). CDR3 length: 15 amino acids. Trimming cost V 0 bases and J 3 bases, with 14 bases left between them. Germline V gene sequence: CDR1 DFQATT, CDR2 SNEGSKA (reference sequence). This CDR3 reads CSARDPGGKDTEAFF. CDR3 DNA: TGCAGTGCTAGAGATCCGGGGGGGAAGGACACTGAAGCTTTCTTT.

The gene calls are TRBV28 and TRBJ2-1, with 7 bases identical to TRBD1. The J segment lost 2 bases and the V segment lost 8 bases, leaving 6 bases of the junction unmatched. Germline CDR1 reads MDHEN; CDR2 reads SYDVKM. The length of the CDR3 is 14 residues. The CDR3: CASLARGPYNEQFF. As DNA, the CDR3 is TGTGCCAGCTTGGCAAGGGGGCCCTACAATGAGCAGTTCTTC.

This clonotype showed up just once. The chain recombines TRBV4-1 with TRBJ1-5; no clear D. The germline CDR1 and CDR2 sequences are MGHRA and YSYEKL. V lost 4 bases, J lost 2 bases, and 12 bases lay in between. The CDR3 consists of 15 residues. This CDR3 reads CASSPSSGGNQPQHF. CDR3 in DNA: TGCGCCAGCAGCCCTTCCTCCGGGGGCAATCAGCCCCAGCATTTT.

The chain carries TRBV20-1 and TRBJ2-7; 7 bases agree with TRBD1. The CDR3 extends over 16 amino acids. Unmatched junction bases numbered 13, after V lost 1 base and J lost 4 bases. Germline assignment: CDR1 DFQATT and CDR2 SNEGSKA (reference sequence). In DNA form, the CDR3 reads TGCAGTGCTAGAGGTTTCACAGGGGAACCCCTATACGAGCAGTACTTC. Translated, it gives CSARGFTGEPLYEQYF.

The genes are TRBV5-1 and TRBJ2-1; 12 bases agree with TRBD2. Germline trimming cut 4 bases from V and 8 bases from J; bases unmatched to any gene: 7. The CDR3 sequence is 15 residues long. Per germline, CDR1 SGHRS and CDR2 YFSETQ. The CDR3 sequence is CASSPRTSGVDEQFF. CDR3 coding DNA: TGCGCCAGCAGCCCGCGGACTAGCGGGGTTGATGAGCAGTTCTTC.

The rearrangement links TRBV27 to TRBJ2-7, with D perhaps matching TRBD1 (6 bases). The CDR3 runs to 14 residues. V was cut by 3 bases and J by 2 bases, with 11 bases left in between. From germline, CDR1 is MNHEY and CDR2 SMNVEV (reference sequence). CDR3 loop: CASSFRDTAYEQYF. The CDR3 DNA is TGTGCCAGCAGTTTCCGGGACACAGCCTACGAGCAGTACTTC.

The J gene is TRBJ2-7, the V gene TRBV9, with 7 nucleotides matching TRBD2. Germline lookup yields CDR1 SGDLS and CDR2 YYNGEE. With V trimmed by 7 bases and J by 2 bases, 3 bases remained unmatched. The CDR3 is 12 amino acids. CDR3 protein: CASGGEAYEQYF. CDR3 coding DNA: TGTGCCAGCGGGGGGGAGGCCTACGAGCAGTACTTC.

The chain couples TRBV4-1 to TRBJ2-5, with D unresolved. Looked up from germline, CDR1 is MGHRA and CDR2 is YSYEKL. Trimming removed 0 bases at V and 2 bases at J, with 16 bases between. The CDR3 is 17 residues long. The CDR3 sequence: CASSQDGVWVGQETQYF. CDR3 nucleotide sequence: TGCGCCAGCAGCCAAGATGGGGTTTGGGTCGGACAAGAGACCCAGTACTTC.

The chain is built from TRBV6-4 and TRBJ2-1; 7 bases map to TRBD1. CDR1 is MRHNA and CDR2 is SNTAGT in the germline V gene. The CDR3 consists of 15 residues. The junction had 14 bases not matched to a gene; V was cut back by 6 bases and J by 9 bases. This CDR3 reads CASREQGKPNGEQFF. DNA of the CDR3: TGTGCCAGCAGAGAACAGGGGAAGCCTAACGGTGAGCAGTTCTTC.

The chain carries TRBV10-2 and TRBJ2-3; perhaps D is TRBD1 or TRBD2 (5 bases each). The CDR3 covers 12 residues. The V and J ends lost 9 bases and 11 bases respectively, with 18 bases between them. Germline V lookup: CDR1 WSHSY, CDR2 SAAADI. For the CDR3, the DNA is TGCGCCAGGGGTCGGGGCTACCCAGAGCAGTATTTT. Its protein is CARGRGYPEQYF.

The rearrangement links TRBV7-9 to TRBJ2-3, with a weak D call TRBD2 (6 bases). The V gene's germline CDR1 is SEHNR and CDR2 FQNEAQ (reference sequence). The CDR3 length is 16 residues. V was shortened by 4 bases and J by 2 bases, with 16 bases between the two germline ends. The CDR3 reads CASSYRSGHDTDTQYF. The CDR3 coding sequence is TGTGCCAGCAGCTATAGAAGCGGGCATGACACAGATACGCAGTATTTT.

The chain recombines TRBV9 with TRBJ2-5; 7 bases align to TRBD1. The J segment lost 2 bases and the V segment lost 4 bases, leaving 8 bases of the junction unmatched. The CDR3 consists of 15 residues. In germline, CDR1 is SGDLS, CDR2 YYNGEE. CDR3 sequence: CASSHGQVVQETQYF. The CDR3, as DNA: TGTGCCAGCAGCCACGGACAGGTAGTACAAGAGACCCAGTACTTC.

V and J are TRBV6-2 or TRBV6-3 and TRBJ2-1, with D hard to call. Trimming stripped 7 bases from V and 9 bases from J, with 10 bases between. The CDR3 runs to 11 residues. The germline gives CDR1 MNHEY, CDR2 SVGEGT. CDR3 nucleotides: TGTGCCAGCAAATGGGTGGGTGAGCAGTTCTTC. Its protein is CASKWVGEQFF.

The rearrangement uses TRBV3-1 and TRBJ2-5; D remains unclear. Germline CDR1 and CDR2: LGHDT and YNNKEL (reference sequence). This CDR3 has 15 residues. Trimming pared 1 base from V and 2 bases from J, leaving 11 bases between. CDR3 nucleotides: TGTGCCAGCAGCCAAGGGCTCAGCTCTCAAGAGACCCAGTACTTC. Amino acids: CASSQGLSSQETQYF.

This sequence joins TRBV15 and TRBJ2-5, with 8 bases lining up with TRBD1. CDR3 size: 16 residues. Germline V gene sequence: CDR1 LNHNV, CDR2 YYDKDF (reference sequence). Unmatched junction bases numbered 10, after V lost 1 base and J lost 6 bases. The CDR3 DNA sequence: TGTGCCACCAGCAGAGTACCGTACCGGGACAGGCAGACCCAGTACTTC. The encoded protein is CATSRVPYRDRQTQYF.

The chain employs TRBV9 and TRBJ2-1; the D gene could be TRBD1 or TRBD2 (5 bases each). The V and J ends lost 5 bases and 3 bases respectively, with 12 bases between them. Germline V CDR1 and CDR2: SGDLS, YYNGEE. The CDR3 extends over 14 amino acids. CDR3 amino acids: CASSPGADYNEQFF. The CDR3 bases are TGTGCCAGCAGTCCCGGGGCCGACTACAATGAGCAGTTCTTC.

In DNA form, the CDR3 reads TGTGCCAGCAGTCGAGGTCCGGGACAGGGGGCCTCCTACGAGCAGTACTTC. Translated: CASSRGPGQGASYEQYF. This chain connects TRBV27 to TRBJ2-7; 12 bases agree with TRBD1. The length of the CDR3 is 17 residues. J was trimmed by 0 bases and V by 5 bases; bases with no gene match: 8. Per the germline V gene, CDR1 is MNHEY and CDR2 is SMNVEV (reference sequence).

V usage is TRBV20-1 and J usage is TRBJ2-2; D perhaps matches TRBD2 (5 bases). The V gene lost 6 bases and the J gene lost 0 bases, with 14 bases spanning the gap. This CDR3 spans 15 amino acids. In germline, CDR1 is DFQATT, CDR2 SNEGSKA (reference sequence). The CDR3 protein is CSAYRRASNTGELFF. CDR3 bases: TGCAGTGCCTACCGGCGGGCCTCGAACACCGGGGAGCTGTTTTTT.

Comments on this clonotype: A junction boundary mismatches the germline segment, possibly from a read error. This rearrangement joins TRBV28 to TRBJ1-6, with unresolved D. The CDR3 length is 11 residues. Germline V CDR1 and CDR2: MDHEN, SYDVKM. This chain's CDR3 is CASRGNPPLHF. The CDR3 coding sequence is TGTGCCAGCAGGGGTAATCCACCCCTCCACTTT.

This clonotype was observed a single time. The chain uses TRBV18 and TRBJ2-1, with D perhaps assigned TRBD1 or TRBD2 (5 bases each). Germline CDR1 KGHSH, CDR2 LQKENI. The CDR3 runs to 15 residues. Between the trimmed V and J ends, which lost 6 bases and 4 bases, there was a span of 16 bases. For the CDR3, the DNA is TGTGCCAGCTCGGGGGTCCCTCTCGGATACAATGAGCAGTTCTTC. It is translated as CASSGVPLGYNEQFF.

The chain couples TRBV9 to TRBJ1-6; D is perhaps TRBD1 (5 bases). CDR3 length: 15 amino acids. Looked up from germline, CDR1 is SGDLS and CDR2 is YYNGEE. Trimming removed 2 bases from V and 0 bases from J, with 6 bases in between. In DNA, the CDR3 is TGTGCCAGCAGCGTCCAGGGCTCCTATAATTCACCCCTCCACTTT. Its protein is CASSVQGSYNSPLHF.

The rearrangement joins TRBV4-1 to TRBJ2-1; D is undetermined. CDR1 MGHRA and CDR2 YSYEKL come from the germline V gene. CDR3 size: 13 residues. The ends were cut back, 0 bases at V and 10 bases at J, with 10 bases in the middle. The CDR3 DNA follows: TGCGCCAGCAGCCAAGAAACGTGGCCGGAGCAGTTCTTC. Protein sequence: CASSQETWPEQFF.

This chain connects TRBV7-9 to TRBJ1-2; 8 nucleotides align to TRBD1. Germline V lookup: CDR1 SEHNR, CDR2 FQNEAQ (reference sequence). This CDR3 contains 15 residues. V shed 4 bases, J shed 5 bases, and the junction held 9 bases outside the gene matches. DNA for the CDR3: TGTGCCAGCAGCTACGAAAGGGACAGGTCTTATGGCTACACCTTC. Amino acids: CASSYERDRSYGYTF.

This chain connects TRBV27 to TRBJ2-2; D call uncertain. Trimming cost V 4 bases and J 8 bases, with 8 bases left between them. From germline, CDR1 is MNHEY and CDR2 SMNVEV (reference sequence). The CDR3 consists of 12 residues. This chain's CDR3 is CASSSNQGELFF. In DNA, the CDR3 is TGTGCCAGCAGTTCTAACCAAGGGGAGCTGTTTTTT.

This clonotype was observed a few times. This chain joins TRBV20-1 and TRBJ2-7; 8 nucleotides match TRBD1. After removal of 5 bases from V and 4 bases from J, the junction contained 4 bases not matched to a gene. The CDR3 sequence is 12 residues long. Per germline, CDR1 DFQATT and CDR2 SNEGSKA (reference sequence). CDR3 in amino acids: CSASDRGYEQYF. CDR3 in DNA: TGCAGTGCTTCCGACAGGGGTTACGAGCAGTACTTC.

The J gene is TRBJ2-5, the V gene TRBV6-1, with D uncertain. The CDR3 covers 17 residues. Germline V lookup: CDR1 MNHNS, CDR2 SASEGT. V dropped 5 bases and J dropped 1 base, with 20 bases sitting between them. This CDR3 reads CASSQRPPRIAQETQYF. The CDR3 DNA is TGTGCCAGCAGTCAAAGACCTCCTCGGATAGCCCAAGAGACCCAGTACTTC.